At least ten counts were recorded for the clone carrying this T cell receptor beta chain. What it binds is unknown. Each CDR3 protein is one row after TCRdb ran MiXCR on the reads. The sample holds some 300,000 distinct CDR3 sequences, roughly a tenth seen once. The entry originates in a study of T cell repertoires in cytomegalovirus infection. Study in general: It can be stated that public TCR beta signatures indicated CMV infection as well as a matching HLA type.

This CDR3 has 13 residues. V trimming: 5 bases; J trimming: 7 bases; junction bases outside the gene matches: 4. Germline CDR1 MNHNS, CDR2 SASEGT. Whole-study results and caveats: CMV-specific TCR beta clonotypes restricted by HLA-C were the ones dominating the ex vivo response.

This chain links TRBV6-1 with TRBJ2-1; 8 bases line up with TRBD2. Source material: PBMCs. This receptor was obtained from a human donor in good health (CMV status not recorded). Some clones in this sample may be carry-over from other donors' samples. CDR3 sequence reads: CASSTPGGNEQFF. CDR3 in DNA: TGTGCCAGCAGTACCCCGGGGGGGAATGAGCAGTTCTTC.